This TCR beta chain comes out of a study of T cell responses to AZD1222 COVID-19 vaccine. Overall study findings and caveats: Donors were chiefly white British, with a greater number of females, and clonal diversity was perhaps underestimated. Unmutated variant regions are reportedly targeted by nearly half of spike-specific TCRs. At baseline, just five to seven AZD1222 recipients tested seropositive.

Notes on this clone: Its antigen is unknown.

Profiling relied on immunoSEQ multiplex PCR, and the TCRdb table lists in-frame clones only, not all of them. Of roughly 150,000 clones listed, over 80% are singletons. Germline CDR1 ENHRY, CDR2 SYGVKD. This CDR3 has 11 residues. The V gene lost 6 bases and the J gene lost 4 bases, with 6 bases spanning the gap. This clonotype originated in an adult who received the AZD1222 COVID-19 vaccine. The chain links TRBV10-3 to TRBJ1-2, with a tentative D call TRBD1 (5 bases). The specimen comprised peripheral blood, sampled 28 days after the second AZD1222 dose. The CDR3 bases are TGTGCCATCAGGGACACCTATGGCTACACCTTC. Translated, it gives CAIRDTYGYTF.